Described below is a single T cell receptor (beta chain) sequence and its context. Libraries were prepared by immunoSEQ multiplex PCR; TCRdb keeps only in-frame clonotypes and omits some of them. The data show about 25,000 clones, approximately 81% seen once. Time point defined: peripheral blood 6 weeks after treatment start. The entry originates in a study of PD-L1 blockade in urothelial cancer. CDR1 and CDR2 from the germline V gene are SGDLS and YYNGEE. Trimming took off 0 bases at V and 7 bases at J, with 10 bases between the two ends. This CDR3 spans 14 amino acids. The J gene is TRBJ2-2, the V gene TRBV9; D may be TRBD2 (5 bases). The sequence derives from a man aged 70-80 years with urothelial cancer. Sequences were derived from PBMCs, sampled around atezolizumab (anti-PD-L1) treatment. The DNA of the CDR3 is TGTGCCAGCAGCGTAGTTTCGGGAATCGGGGAGCTGTTTTTT. It is translated as CASSVVSGIGELFF.